This T cell receptor (beta chain) stems from a study of cytomegalovirus exposure and HLA in healthy donors. Study-level points and caveats: TCR beta sequences numbering some 17,000 were associated with HLA alleles at 0.05 false discovery rate in a later analysis. Per a prior analysis, the majority of TCR beta V segments were productive roughly 87% or roughly 30% of the time. A missense DCLRE1C variant was associated with V- and J-gene trimming of TCR beta chains in a later analysis, and an independent cohort replicated the association.

Details on this clone: Its antigen is undetermined.

The PCR contained 60 Vbeta and 13 Jbeta primers. The table came from immunoSEQ multiplex PCR; TCRdb's copy has only in-frame clones and leaves some out. The ten top clones account for roughly 2.3%, within a sample of 65,000 to 85,000 clones. Trimming stripped 5 bases from V and 1 base from J, with 11 bases between. Germline-derived CDR1 and CDR2 are SGHTA and FQGNSA. The CDR3 extends over 14 amino acids. The TCR originated in a female donor in good health and CMV-seropositive. Material: PBMCs. The chain joins TRBV7-2 to TRBJ1-1; D might be TRBD1 (5 bases). The CDR3 loop is CASSTQGGNTEAFF. Written as DNA, the CDR3 is TGTGCCAGCAGCACCCAGGGAGGGAACACTGAAGCTTTCTTT.